These 5 T cell receptor beta chains originate from one sample sequenced in a study of T cell responses to AZD1222 COVID-19 vaccine. The data were produced by immunoSEQ multiplex PCR, yet TCRdb's version contains in-frame clones alone and is incomplete. Among fewer than 100,000 clones, 85% to 90% were seen once, and the ten largest hold 16%. The sequences come from peripheral blood, collected 28 days after the second AZD1222 dose. The receptors derive from an adult who received the AZD1222 COVID-19 vaccine.

The gene calls are TRBV5-1 and TRBJ1-1; D is unresolved. Trimming removed 4 bases from V and 1 base from J, with 20 bases in between. Germline V gives CDR1 SGHRS, CDR2 YFSETQ. The CDR3 sequence is 17 residues long. CDR3 sequence: CASSLSDVFGQNTEAFF. In DNA form, the CDR3 reads TGCGCCAGCAGCCTGAGTGACGTGTTCGGGCAGAACACTGAAGCTTTCTTT.

Only one count was recorded for this clone. DNA for the CDR3: TGCGCCAGCAGCTTGGACCCTCGGGGTGAAAAACTGTTTTTT. As protein: CASSLDPRGEKLFF. The chain recombines TRBV5-1 with TRBJ1-4, with D unresolved. V dropped 0 bases and J dropped 7 bases, with 10 bases sitting between them. This CDR3 is built from 14 residues. Germline CDR1 and CDR2: SGHRS and YFSETQ. Filled out from reference TRBV5-1 and TRBJ1-4, the complete variable domain reads KAGVTQTPRYLIKTRGQQVTLSCSPISGHRSVSWYQQTPGQGLQFLFEYFSETQRNKGNFPGRFSGRQFSNSRSEMNVSTLELGDSALYLCASSLDPRGEKLFFGSGTQLSVL.

This clone was counted only a few times. J is TRBJ1-5 and V is TRBV28, with 9 nucleotides matching TRBD1. Trimming at V came to 6 bases and at J to 4 bases, leaving 13 bases not matched to a gene. The CDR3 sequence is 17 residues long. In germline, CDR1 is MDHEN, CDR2 SYDVKM. The CDR3 bases are TGTGCCAGCAGCTCCCCCTTTACGACAGGGGGGAATCAGCCCCAGCATTTT. Protein product: CASSSPFTTGGNQPQHF.

The rearrangement uses TRBV7-8 and TRBJ2-1; 11 positions match TRBD1. Germline loops: CDR1 SGHVS, CDR2 FQNEAQ. J was trimmed by 2 bases and V by 5 bases; bases with no gene match: 5. The CDR3 has 16 residues. The DNA of the CDR3 is TGTGCCAGCAGCCGGCTGGGACAGGGGGCCTACAATGAGCAGTTCTTC. It yields the protein CASSRLGQGAYNEQFF. The entire variable domain, with the rest obtained from reference TRBV7-8 and TRBJ2-1, is as follows: GAGVSQSPRYKVAKRGQDVALRCDPISGHVSLFWYQQALGQGPEFLTYFQNEAQLDKSGLPSDRFFAERPEGSVSTLKIQRTQQEDSAVYLCASSRLGQGAYNEQFFGPGTRLTVL.

V gene TRBV11-2 combines with J gene TRBJ2-7; D may match TRBD1 or TRBD2 (5 bases each). CDR1 and CDR2 from the germline V gene are SGHAT and FQNNGV. V was trimmed by 4 bases and J by 7 bases, leaving 14 bases between them. The CDR3 is made up of 13 amino acids. The CDR3: CASSSFGGWEQYF. The CDR3, as DNA: TGTGCCAGCAGCTCCTTTGGGGGTTGGGAGCAGTACTTC.